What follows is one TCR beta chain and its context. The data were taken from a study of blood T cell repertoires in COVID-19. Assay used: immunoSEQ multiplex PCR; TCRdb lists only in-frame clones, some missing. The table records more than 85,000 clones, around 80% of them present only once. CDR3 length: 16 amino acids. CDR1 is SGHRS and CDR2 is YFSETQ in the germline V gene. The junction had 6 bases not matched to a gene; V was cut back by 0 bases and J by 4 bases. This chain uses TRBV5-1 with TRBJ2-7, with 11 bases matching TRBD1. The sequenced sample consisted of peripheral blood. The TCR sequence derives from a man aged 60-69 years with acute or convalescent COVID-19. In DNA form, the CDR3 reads TGCGCCAGCAGCTTGGCCGGGACAGGGGGAGGGTACGAGCAGTACTTC. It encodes CASSLAGTGGGYEQYF.